These 7 T cell receptor beta chains share one sample of origin, sequenced in a study of blood T cell repertoires in COVID-19. Some clones are missing from TCRdb's copy, which holds only in-frame ones; the method was immunoSEQ multiplex PCR. The sample gives 230,000 or so clones, about 85% of which show up once; 15% to 20% is in the top ten. Sequencing was carried out using peripheral blood. The source of these receptors is a man aged 30 to 39 with active or convalescent COVID-19.

The chain joins TRBV28 to TRBJ2-1; 7 bases are shared with TRBD2. This CDR3 comprises 18 residues. V trimming: 10 bases; J trimming: 2 bases; junction bases outside the gene matches: 20. Germline-derived CDR1 and CDR2 are MDHEN and SYDVKM. The CDR3 is CATRRVLAGGDTYNEQFF. CDR3 nucleotides: TGTGCCACCAGACGGGTGTTAGCGGGCGGAGATACCTACAATGAGCAGTTCTTC.

The chain has TRBV19 and TRBJ2-7, with 12 bases fitting TRBD1. This CDR3 spans 19 amino acids. CDR1 LNHDA and CDR2 SQIVND come from the germline V gene (reference sequence). The J segment lost 0 bases and the V segment lost 4 bases, leaving 13 bases of the junction unmatched. CDR3 nucleotides: TGTGCCAGTAGTACGCCGTTGGGGACAGGGGGCCCCAGCTCCTACGAGCAGTACTTC. It encodes CASSTPLGTGGPSSYEQYF. Full variable domain (rest looked up from reference TRBV19 and TRBJ2-7): DGGITQSPKYLFRKEGQNVTLSCEQNLNHDAMYWYRQDPGQGLRLIYYSQIVNDFQKGDIAEGYSVSREKKESFPLTVTSAQKNPTAFYLCASSTPLGTGGPSSYEQYFGPGTRLTVT.

This clone occurred many times. The rearrangement joins TRBV18 to TRBJ1-2; TRBD1 agrees at 10 bases. V was clipped by 4 bases and J by 3 bases; unmatched bases: 5. Germline V gene sequence: CDR1 KGHSH, CDR2 LQKENI. The CDR3 is 15 residues long. DNA of the CDR3: TGTGCCAGCTCACAACCCGGGACAGGGGACTATGGCTACACCTTC. Protein: CASSQPGTGDYGYTF.

This rearrangement joins TRBV28 to TRBJ1-4; D unclear. The CDR3 contains 14 residues. Looked up from germline, CDR1 is MDHEN and CDR2 is SYDVKM. Trimming removed 6 bases from V and 6 bases from J, with 14 bases in between. The CDR3: CASRQNTLHEKLFF. The CDR3 DNA sequence: TGTGCCAGCAGGCAAAACACGTTACATGAAAAACTGTTTTTT.

This chain's CDR3 is CASSFRETQYF. The CDR3 region has the DNA TGCGCCAGCAGCTTCAGAGAGACCCAGTACTTC. The chain is built from TRBV5-1 and TRBJ2-5; D remains ambiguous. The CDR3 runs to 11 residues. Germline values: CDR1 SGHRS, CDR2 YFSETQ. Trimming left V 2 bases short and J 4 bases short, with 3 bases between.

The chain carries TRBV28 and TRBJ1-1; TRBD1 matches at 8 bases. Germline CDR1 is MDHEN and CDR2 is SYDVKM. The CDR3 covers 16 residues. V lost 2 bases to trimming and J lost 11 bases; unmatched junction nucleotides: 16. CDR3 DNA: TGTGCCAGCAGTTTAGAGGCGGCCCCTCGGACAGGGAGGGCTTTCTTT. Its protein is CASSLEAAPRTGRAFF. Full variable domain (remainder filled in from reference TRBV28 and TRBJ1-1): DVKVTQSSRYLVKRTGEKVFLECVQDMDHENMFWYRQDPGLGLRLIYFSYDVKMKEKGDIPEGYSVSREKKERFSLILESASTNQTSMYLCASSLEAAPRTGRAFFGQGTRLTVV.

The rearrangement links TRBV4-3 to TRBJ1-2, with TRBD1 matching over 7 bases. Trimming took 3 bases from V and 3 from J; bases not matched to a gene: 13. This CDR3 is 17 amino acids long. Germline CDR1 is LGHNA and CDR2 is YSLEER. Here the CDR3 reads CASSQGYSTGTDYGYTF. CDR3 DNA sequence: TGCGCCAGCAGCCAGGGCTACTCAACCGGGACAGACTATGGCTACACCTTC.